This is a list of T cell receptor beta chains from one sample in a study of response to subunit inactivated influenza vaccine. MiXCR, run by TCRdb on the RT-PCR reads, gives a single entry per CDR3 protein. The sample has more than 600,000 distinct CDR3 sequences, 18% seen once. Sequenced material: PBMCs from blood, taken around 5 days after vaccination. The receptors shown here come from a man aged 50 to 59 who received an inactivated influenza vaccine. The CDR3 runs from the conserved cysteine through the conserved F or W. A D gene is named only where the DNA matches it firmly. Size is stated for part of the rows, as once, few or many counts, or as a class when the clone is expanded.

size | J | D | V | DNA | CDR3
few | TRBJ2-1 | TRBD1 | TRBV5-5 | TGTGCCAGCAGCATTCAAAGGGGGACAGGGGGCCTTAATGAGCAGTTCTTC | CASSIQRGTGGLNEQFF
few | TRBJ2-7 | . | TRBV20-1 | TGCAGTGCTAGAGTACCACCACGGAACGAGCAGTACTTC | CSARVPPRNEQYF
. | TRBJ2-7 | . | TRBV7-6 | TGTGCCAGCAGCCACATTGACAGCCGCTCCTACGAGCAGTACTTC | CASSHIDSRSYEQYF
. | TRBJ2-6 | . | TRBV6-2/TRBV6-3 | TGTGCCAGCAGTTACAGGCTGAATTTAGCCAACGTCCTGACTTTC | CASSYRLNLANVLTF
few | TRBJ2-1 | . | TRBV7-2 | TGTGCCAGCAGCCCTCGGGTAGCGGCCCCAGAATACAATGAGCAGTTCTTC | CASSPRVAAPEYNEQFF
. | TRBJ2-7 | TRBD1 | TRBV4-1 | TGCGCCAGCAGCCATGCTCGGACAGGGGTGTCCTACGAGCAGTACTTC | CASSHARTGVSYEQYF
few | TRBJ2-5 | . | TRBV24-1 | TGTGCCACCAGTGAGTACAGGGCTGAGACCCAGTACTTC | CATSEYRAETQYF
once | TRBJ2-1 | TRBD2 | TRBV7-8 | TGTGCCAGCAGCATCCCTGGGACTAGCGGATACAATGAGCAGTTCTTC | CASSIPGTSGYNEQFF
few | TRBJ2-3 | . | TRBV10-3 | TGTGCCATCAGTGATAGCGTCCCAGATACGCAGTATTTT | CAISDSVPDTQYF
. | TRBJ1-2 | . | TRBV12-3/TRBV12-4 | TGTGCCAGCAGTTTCATACCGGGACATCTACACTTC | CASSFIPGHLHF